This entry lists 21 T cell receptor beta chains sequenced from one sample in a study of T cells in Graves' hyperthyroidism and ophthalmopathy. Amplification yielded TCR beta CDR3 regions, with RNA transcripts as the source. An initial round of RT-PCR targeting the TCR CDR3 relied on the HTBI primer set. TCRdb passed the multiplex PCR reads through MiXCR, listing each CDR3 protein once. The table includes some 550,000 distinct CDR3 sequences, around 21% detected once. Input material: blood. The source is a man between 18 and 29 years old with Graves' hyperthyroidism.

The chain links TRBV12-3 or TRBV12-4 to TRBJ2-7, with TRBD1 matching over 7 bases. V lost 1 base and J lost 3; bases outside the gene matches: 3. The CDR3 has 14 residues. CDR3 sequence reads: CASSLVGQYYEQYF. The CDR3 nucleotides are TGTGCCAGCAGTTTAGTGGGACAGTACTACGAGCAGTACTTC.

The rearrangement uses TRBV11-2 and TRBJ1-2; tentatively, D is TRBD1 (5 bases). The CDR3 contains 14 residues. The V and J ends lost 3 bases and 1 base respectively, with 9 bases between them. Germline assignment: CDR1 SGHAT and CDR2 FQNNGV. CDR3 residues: CASSFSGNNYGYTF. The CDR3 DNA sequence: TGTGCCAGCAGCTTTTCAGGGAATAACTATGGCTACACCTTC.

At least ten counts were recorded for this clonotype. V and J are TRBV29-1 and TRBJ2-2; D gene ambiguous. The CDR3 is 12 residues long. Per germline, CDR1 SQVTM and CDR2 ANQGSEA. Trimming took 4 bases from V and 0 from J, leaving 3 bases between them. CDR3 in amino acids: CSVGANTGELFF. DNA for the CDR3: TGCAGCGTTGGGGCGAACACCGGGGAGCTGTTTTTT.

CDR3 region: CASSSGLRSSGANVLTF. CDR3 nucleotides: TGTGCCAGCAGTTCGGGGTTGAGGAGCTCTGGGGCCAACGTCCTGACTTTC. The rearrangement links TRBV6-5 to TRBJ2-6, with D possibly being TRBD2 (5 bases). V was clipped by 4 bases and J by 0 bases, with 13 bases between them. The CDR3 is 17 amino acids. Germline lookup yields CDR1 MNHEY and CDR2 SVGAGI.

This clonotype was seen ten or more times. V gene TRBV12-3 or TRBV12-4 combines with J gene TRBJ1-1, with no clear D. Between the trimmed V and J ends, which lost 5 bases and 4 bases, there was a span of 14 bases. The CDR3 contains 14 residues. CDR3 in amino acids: CASSTKLSFTEAFF. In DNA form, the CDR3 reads TGTGCCAGCAGTACCAAACTTAGTTTCACTGAAGCTTTCTTT.

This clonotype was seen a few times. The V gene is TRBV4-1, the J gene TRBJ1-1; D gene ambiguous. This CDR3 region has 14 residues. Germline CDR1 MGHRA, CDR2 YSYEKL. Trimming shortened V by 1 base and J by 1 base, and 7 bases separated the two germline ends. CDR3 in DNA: TGCGCCAGCAGCCAAGTTTCTGGGAACACTGAAGCTTTCTTT. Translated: CASSQVSGNTEAFF.

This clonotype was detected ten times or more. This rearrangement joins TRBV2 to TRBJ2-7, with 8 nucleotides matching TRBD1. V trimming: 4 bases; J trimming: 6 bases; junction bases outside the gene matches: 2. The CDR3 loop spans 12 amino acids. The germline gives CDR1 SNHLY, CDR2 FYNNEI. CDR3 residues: CASSGQGSEQYF. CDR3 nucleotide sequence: TGTGCCAGCAGTGGACAGGGGTCCGAGCAGTACTTC.

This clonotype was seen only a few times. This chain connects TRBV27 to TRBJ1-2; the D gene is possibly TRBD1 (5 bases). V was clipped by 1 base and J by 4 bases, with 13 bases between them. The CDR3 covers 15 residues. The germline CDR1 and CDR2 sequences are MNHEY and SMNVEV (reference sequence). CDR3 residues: CASSLLGGGGYGYTF. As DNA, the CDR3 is TGTGCCAGCAGTTTATTAGGCGGTGGGGGCTATGGCTACACCTTC.

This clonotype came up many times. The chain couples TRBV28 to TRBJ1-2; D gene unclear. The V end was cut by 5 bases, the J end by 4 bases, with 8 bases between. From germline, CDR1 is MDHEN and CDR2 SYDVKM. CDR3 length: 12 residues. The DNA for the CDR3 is TGTGCCAGCAGTCCTTCTTCCTATGGCTACACCTTC. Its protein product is CASSPSSYGYTF.

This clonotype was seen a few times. CDR3 sequence: CASSVTGGELFF. In nucleotides, the CDR3 is TGTGCCAGCAGCGTCACCGGGGGGGAGCTGTTTTTT. The rearrangement joins TRBV7-9 to TRBJ2-2; D call uncertain. The CDR3 has 12 residues. Looked up from germline, CDR1 is SEHNR and CDR2 is FQNEAQ (reference sequence). Deletions cut 5 bases from V and 8 bases from J, with 9 bases between. The entire variable domain, with the rest obtained from reference TRBV7-9 and TRBJ2-2, is as follows: DTGVSQNPRHKITKRGQNVTFRCDPISEHNRLYWYRQTLGQGPEFLTYFQNEAQLEKSRLLSDRFSAERPKGSFSTLEIQRTEQGDSAMYLCASSVTGGELFFGEGSRLTVL.

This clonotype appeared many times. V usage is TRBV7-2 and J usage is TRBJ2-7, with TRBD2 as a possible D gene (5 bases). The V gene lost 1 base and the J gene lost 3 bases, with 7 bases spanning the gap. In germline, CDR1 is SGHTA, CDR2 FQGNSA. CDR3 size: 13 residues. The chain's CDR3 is CASSLVRGYEQYF. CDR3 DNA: TGTGCCAGCAGCTTAGTCCGGGGCTACGAGCAGTACTTC.

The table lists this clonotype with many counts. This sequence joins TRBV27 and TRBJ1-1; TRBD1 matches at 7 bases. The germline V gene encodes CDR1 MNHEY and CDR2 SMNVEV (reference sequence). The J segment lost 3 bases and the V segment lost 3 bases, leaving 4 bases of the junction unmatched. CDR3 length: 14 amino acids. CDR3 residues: CASSFNRGDTEAFF. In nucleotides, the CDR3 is TGTGCCAGCAGTTTCAACAGGGGTGACACTGAAGCTTTCTTT.

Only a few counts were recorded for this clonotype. The CDR3 nucleotides read TGTGCCAGCAGCCAAAGAGACAGGGCTGACGGGGAGCTGTTTTTT. Protein product: CASSQRDRADGELFF. This rearrangement joins TRBV14 to TRBJ2-2; TRBD1 aligns across 7 bases. This CDR3 region has 15 residues. Per the germline V gene, CDR1 is SGHDN and CDR2 is FVKESK. J was trimmed by 7 bases and V by 2 bases; bases with no gene match: 7.

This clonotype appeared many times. The CDR3 DNA is TGTGCCAGCAGTTACCTCGACAGGTCCTATGGCTACACCTTC. This translates into CASSYLDRSYGYTF. The J gene is TRBJ1-2, the V gene TRBV6-5, with a possible D match to TRBD1 (6 bases). In germline, CDR1 is MNHEY, CDR2 SVGAGI. The V end lost 2 bases, the J end lost 4 bases, and 11 bases lay between the germline ends. The CDR3 loop spans 14 amino acids.

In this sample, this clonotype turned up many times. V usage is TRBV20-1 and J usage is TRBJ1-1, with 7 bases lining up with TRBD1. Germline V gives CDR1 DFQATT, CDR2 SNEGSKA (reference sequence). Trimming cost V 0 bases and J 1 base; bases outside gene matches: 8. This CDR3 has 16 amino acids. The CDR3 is CSARDMRGHENTEAFF. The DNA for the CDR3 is TGCAGTGCTAGAGATATGAGGGGGCATGAGAACACTGAAGCTTTCTTT.

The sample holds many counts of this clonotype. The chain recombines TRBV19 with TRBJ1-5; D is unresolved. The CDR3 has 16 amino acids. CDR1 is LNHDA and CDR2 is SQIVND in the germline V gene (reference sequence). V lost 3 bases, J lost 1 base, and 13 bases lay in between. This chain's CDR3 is CASSILSDGSNQPQHF. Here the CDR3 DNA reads TGTGCCAGTAGTATTCTGTCGGACGGGAGCAATCAGCCCCAGCATTTT.

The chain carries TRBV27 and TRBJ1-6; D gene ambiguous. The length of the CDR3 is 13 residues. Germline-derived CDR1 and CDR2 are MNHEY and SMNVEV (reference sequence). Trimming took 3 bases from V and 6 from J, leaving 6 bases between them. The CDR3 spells CASSLGPNSPLHF. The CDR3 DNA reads TGTGCCAGCAGTTTGGGCCCTAATTCACCCCTCCACTTT.

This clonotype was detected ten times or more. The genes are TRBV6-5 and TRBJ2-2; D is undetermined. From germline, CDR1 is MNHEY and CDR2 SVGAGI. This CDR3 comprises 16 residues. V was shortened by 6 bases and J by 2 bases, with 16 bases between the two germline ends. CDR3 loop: CASSYTGTINTGELFF. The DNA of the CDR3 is TGTGCCAGCAGCTACACTGGTACCATTAACACCGGGGAGCTGTTTTTT.

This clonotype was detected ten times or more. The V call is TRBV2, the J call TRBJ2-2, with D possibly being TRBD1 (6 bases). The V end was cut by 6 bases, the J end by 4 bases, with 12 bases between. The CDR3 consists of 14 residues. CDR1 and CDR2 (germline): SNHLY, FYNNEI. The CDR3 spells CASRDSAPTGELFF. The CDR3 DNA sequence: TGTGCCAGCAGGGACAGCGCACCCACCGGGGAGCTGTTTTTT.

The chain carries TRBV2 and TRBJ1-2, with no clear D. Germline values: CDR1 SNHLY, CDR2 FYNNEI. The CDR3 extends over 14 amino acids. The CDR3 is CARSDGGEVYGYTF. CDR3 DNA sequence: TGTGCGAGGAGTGATGGCGGGGAGGTCTATGGCTACACCTTC.

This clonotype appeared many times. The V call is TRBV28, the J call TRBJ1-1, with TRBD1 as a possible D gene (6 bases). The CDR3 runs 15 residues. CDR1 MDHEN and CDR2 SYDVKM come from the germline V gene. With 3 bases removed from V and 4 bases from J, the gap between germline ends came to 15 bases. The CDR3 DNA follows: TGTGCCAGCAGTTTTGGTACAGGGTATTTCACTGAAGCTTTCTTT. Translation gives CASSFGTGYFTEAFF.